Detailed here is one TCR beta chain. This sample also contains other DNA sequences that code for the same CDR3. Per the authors' pipeline: ImmunoSEQ output held junction-only sequences without quality scores, so filtering differed. Only in-frame clones appear in the TCRdb table, and some are missing; sequencing was by immunoSEQ multiplex PCR. That table is the source of V, J and clone size, and D and trimming were worked out from the DNA. The table lists some 650,000 clones, 97% of them singletons, with roughly 0.055% in the top ten. The data originate from a study of shared clonotypes between healthy human individuals. V lost 3 bases, J lost 3 bases, and 5 bases lay in between. The CDR3 runs to 12 residues. Germline values: CDR1 MDHEN, CDR2 SYDVKM.

This TCR was recovered from a woman in her twenties or thirties in good health. The genes are TRBV28 and TRBJ1-2; D may be TRBD1 (5 bases). Input material: naive CD4+ T cells sorted from blood. Regarding subset: CD45RA+ positively selected. CDR3 bases: TGTGCCAGCAGTTTGGGACACTATGGCTACACCTTC. It codes for CASSLGHYGYTF.